This TCR beta chain comes out of a study of control samples from healthy donors and cancer patients. As to this clone: A read error may produce the germline difference seen at one junction end.

The CDR3 is made up of 16 amino acids. Germline V lookup: CDR1 SGHNT, CDR2 YENEEA. Method: immunoSEQ multiplex PCR; TCRdb's copy keeps in-frame clones and lacks some. The sample gives about 140,000 clones, 70% to 90% of which show up once; about 1.8% is in the top ten. The clonotype was recovered from a man younger than 35 in good health. The V call is TRBV11-3, the J call TRBJ1-5, with a possible D match to TRBD1 (5 bases). Sequencing was done on a sample of blood. CDR3 protein: CASSYRLGARNQAQHF. The CDR3 DNA is TGTGCCAGCAGCTACCGCCTAGGGGCTAGGAATCAGGCCCAGCATTTT.